This paragraph covers one T cell receptor beta chain sequence. The antigen is not known. The treatment denotes: oral pan-JAK inhibitor, 5-10 mg twice daily. Both peripheral blood and punch biopsies of lesional scalp skin were obtained from patients who had alopecia areata. It was from PBMCs that CD4+ and CD8+ T cells were sorted. These data come from a study of CD8+ T cells in alopecia areata. Study observations and caveats: Especially in alopecia totalis/universalis, lesional scalp showed greater clonality than normal scalp did. Under tofacitinib, fewer expanded CD8+ clones appeared among the top 100 scalp clones.

This CDR3 contains 16 residues. V lost 2 bases and J lost 2, with 13 bases in between. The germline V gene encodes CDR1 SGHRS and CDR2 YFSETQ. Investigators isolated RNA and reverse transcribed it into cDNA to act as the sequencing template. The repertoire was sequenced with immunoSEQ multiplex PCR; TCRdb's copy has only in-frame clones and lacks some. This repertoire shows roughly 190,000 clones, 45% to 75% found once; its top ten account for 0.69%. The rearrangement joins TRBV5-1 to TRBJ2-2; tentative D call: TRBD2 (5 bases). The starting material was CD4+ T cells sorted from blood, obtained at week 4, from a patient treated with tofacitinib. The clonotype originates from a human donor with alopecia areata. CDR3 sequence reads: CASSFEPGINTGELFF. In nucleotides, the CDR3 is TGCGCCAGCAGCTTCGAACCGGGGATAAACACCGGGGAGCTGTTTTTT.